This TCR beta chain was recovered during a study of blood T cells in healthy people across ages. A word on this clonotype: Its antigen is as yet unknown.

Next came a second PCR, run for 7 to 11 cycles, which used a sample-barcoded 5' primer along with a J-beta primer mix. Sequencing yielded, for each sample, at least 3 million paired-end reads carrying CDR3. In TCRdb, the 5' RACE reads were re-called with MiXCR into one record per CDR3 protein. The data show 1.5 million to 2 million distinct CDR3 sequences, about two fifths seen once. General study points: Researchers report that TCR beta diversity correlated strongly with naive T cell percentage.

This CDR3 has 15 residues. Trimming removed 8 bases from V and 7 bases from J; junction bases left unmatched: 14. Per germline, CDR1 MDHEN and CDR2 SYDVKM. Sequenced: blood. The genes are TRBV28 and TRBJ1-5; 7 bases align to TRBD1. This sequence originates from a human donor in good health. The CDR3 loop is CASSLEGAVSQPQHF. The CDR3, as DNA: TGTGCCAGCTCCCTGGAGGGGGCCGTCAGCCAGCCCCAGCATTTT.